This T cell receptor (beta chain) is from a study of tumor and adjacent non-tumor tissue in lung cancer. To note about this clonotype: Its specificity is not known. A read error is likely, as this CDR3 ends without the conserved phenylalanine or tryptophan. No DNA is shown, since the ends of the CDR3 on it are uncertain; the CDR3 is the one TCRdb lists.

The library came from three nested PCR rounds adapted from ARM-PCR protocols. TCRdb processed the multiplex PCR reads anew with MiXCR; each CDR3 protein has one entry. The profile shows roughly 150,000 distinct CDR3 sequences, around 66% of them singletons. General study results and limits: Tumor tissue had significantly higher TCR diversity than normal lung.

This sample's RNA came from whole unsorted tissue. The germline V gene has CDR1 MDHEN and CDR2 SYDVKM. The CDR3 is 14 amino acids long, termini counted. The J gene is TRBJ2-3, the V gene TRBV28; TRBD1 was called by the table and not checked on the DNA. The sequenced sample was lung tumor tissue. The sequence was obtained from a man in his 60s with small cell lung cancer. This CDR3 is CASSFSRGVISGCL.